Following are 18 T cell receptor beta chains from one sample sequenced in a study of blood T cell repertoires in COVID-19. Generated by immunoSEQ multiplex PCR, the TCRdb table keeps only in-frame clones and is missing some. The table shows around 200,000 clones, with over 80% occurring only once. Specimen: PBMCs or T cells enriched from blood (not recorded which). Receptor source: a man younger than 45 who had recovered from COVID-19.

The J gene is TRBJ1-4, the V gene TRBV4-3, with 8 positions matching TRBD1. CDR1 LGHNA and CDR2 YSLEER come from the germline V gene. The junction had 8 bases not matched to a gene; V was cut back by 4 bases and J by 4 bases. The CDR3 loop spans 16 amino acids. CDR3 in amino acids: CASSPGQGRRNEKLFF. In DNA, the CDR3 is TGCGCCAGCAGCCCTGGACAGGGAAGGCGTAATGAAAAACTGTTTTTT.

The chain joins TRBV2 to TRBJ2-7; the D gene is possibly TRBD2 (6 bases). V gave up 5 bases and J gave up 0 bases, with 17 bases separating them. Germline V CDR1 and CDR2: SNHLY, FYNNEI. The CDR3 is made up of 16 amino acids. CDR3 bases: TGTGCCAGCAGTCTCGGACGGGTTAGCGGCTCCTACGAGCAGTACTTC. It specifies CASSLGRVSGSYEQYF.

This chain links TRBV28 with TRBJ1-2, with D hard to call. The CDR3 has 14 amino acids. The V end lost 3 bases, the J end lost 3 bases, and 11 bases lay between the germline ends. The germline gives CDR1 MDHEN, CDR2 SYDVKM. The CDR3 bases are TGTGCCAGCAGTTTTAACTATGCGGACTATGGCTACACCTTC. Encoded protein: CASSFNYADYGYTF.

The J gene is TRBJ2-1, the V gene TRBV19; 7 bases fit TRBD1. Germline CDR1 and CDR2: LNHDA and SQIVND (reference sequence). The CDR3 is 13 residues long. Germline trimming cut 4 bases from V and 7 bases from J; bases unmatched to any gene: 4. CDR3 sequence reads: CASSRQGWNEQFF. In nucleotides, the CDR3 is TGTGCCAGTAGTAGACAGGGTTGGAATGAGCAGTTCTTC.

J is TRBJ1-1 and V is TRBV9; D gene unclear. With 4 bases removed from V and 1 base from J, the gap between germline ends came to 20 bases. Per the germline V gene, CDR1 is SGDLS and CDR2 is YYNGEE. The CDR3 covers 17 residues. The DNA of the CDR3 is TGTGCCAGCAGCCTAACTCCAGGTGGGCATAAGAACACTGAAGCTTTCTTT. Its translation: CASSLTPGGHKNTEAFF.

V gene TRBV18 combines with J gene TRBJ2-1, with TRBD2 matching 9 bases. This CDR3 is 14 amino acids long. In germline, CDR1 is KGHSH, CDR2 LQKENI. Trimming removed 5 bases from V and 6 bases from J; junction bases left unmatched: 5. CDR3: CASSRAGGINEQFF. In nucleotides, the CDR3 is TGTGCCAGCTCAAGGGCGGGAGGGATCAATGAGCAGTTCTTC.

The sample holds a few counts of this clone. In nucleotides, the CDR3 is TGTGCCAGCAGCCAAGATGGGCAGGGGTTGAACACTGAAGCTTTCTTT. Its translation is CASSQDGQGLNTEAFF. The chain employs TRBV3-1 (or the pseudogene TRBV3-2) and TRBJ1-1; the D gene is possibly TRBD1 (6 bases). The germline V and J ends were trimmed by 0 bases and 0 bases, with 11 bases remaining between them. The CDR3 length is 16 residues. The germline CDR1 and CDR2 sequences are LGHDT and YNNKEL (reference sequence).

About this clone itself: The same CDR3 arises from other DNA sequences in this sample as well. This chain uses TRBV5-1 with TRBJ1-5, with D unresolved. Germline V lookup: CDR1 SGHRS, CDR2 YFSETQ. V was shortened by 0 bases and J by 1 base, with 5 bases between the two germline ends. The CDR3 is 14 residues long. The CDR3 is CASSLDSSNQPQHF. In nucleotides, the CDR3 is TGCGCCAGCAGCTTGGACAGCAGCAATCAGCCCCAGCATTTT.

This chain links TRBV4-1 with TRBJ2-2; the match to TRBD2 covers 8 bases. This CDR3 comprises 16 residues. V trimming: 4 bases; J trimming: 1 base; junction bases outside the gene matches: 5. CDR1 is MGHRA, CDR2 YSYEKL, per germline. The CDR3 DNA reads TGCGCCAGCAGCCGGGGCCTAGCGGGGAACACCGGGGAGCTGTTTTTT. It is translated as CASSRGLAGNTGELFF.

This chain links TRBV6-2 or TRBV6-3 with TRBJ2-7; the D gene is possibly TRBD2 (6 bases). The CDR3 has 14 amino acids. Trimming stripped 5 bases from V and 2 bases from J, with 13 bases between. Germline V gene data show CDR1 as MNHEY and CDR2 as SVGEGT. Here the CDR3 DNA reads TGTGCCAGCAGTCTCTTAGCGGAAGCCTACGAGCAGTACTTC. Amino acids: CASSLLAEAYEQYF.

The chain recombines TRBV5-6 with TRBJ2-1; D might be TRBD1 (6 bases). V was clipped by 0 bases and J by 8 bases, with 15 bases between them. The germline gives CDR1 SGHDT, CDR2 YYEEEE. The CDR3 has 15 amino acids. CDR3 region: CASSLAIRGIDEQFF. The CDR3 DNA reads TGTGCCAGCAGCTTGGCCATCAGGGGCATCGATGAGCAGTTCTTC. The full variable domain, in which reference TRBV5-6 and TRBJ2-1 provide the parts outside the CDR3, is DAGVTQSPTHLIKTRGQQVTLRCSPKSGHDTVSWYQQALGQGPQFIFQYYEEEERQRGNFPDRFSGHQFPNYSSELNVNALLLGDSALYLCASSLAIRGIDEQFFGPGTRLTVL.

This rearrangement joins TRBV9 to TRBJ1-4; D is unresolved. Germline V gene sequence: CDR1 SGDLS, CDR2 YYNGEE. Deletions cut 0 bases from V and 4 bases from J, with 13 bases between. This CDR3 has 16 residues. CDR3 protein: CASSVAGSGFNEKLFF. In DNA form, the CDR3 reads TGTGCCAGCAGCGTAGCTGGTAGCGGGTTTAATGAAAAACTGTTTTTT.

The chain recombines TRBV18 with TRBJ2-3, with 11 bases that match TRBD2. Germline V gene lookup returns CDR1 KGHSH and CDR2 LQKENI. After removal of 4 bases from V and 5 bases from J, the junction contained 8 bases not matched to a gene. The CDR3 contains 16 residues. The CDR3 DNA follows: TGTGCCAGCTCACTGAAGACTAGCGGGGAATTAGATACGCAGTATTTT. As protein: CASSLKTSGELDTQYF.

The chain recombines TRBV4-3 with TRBJ2-1; D unclear. The germline V gene encodes CDR1 LGHNA and CDR2 YSLEER. The CDR3 sequence is 13 residues long. Trimming removed 1 base from V and 6 bases from J, with 7 bases in between. The CDR3 DNA reads as TGCGCCAGCAGCCAAGGAGGTTCCAATGAGCAGTTCTTC. This translates into CASSQGGSNEQFF.

This clone was seen only a few times. The chain has TRBV27 and TRBJ2-1, with 15 bases that match TRBD2. Per germline, CDR1 MNHEY and CDR2 SMNVEV (reference sequence). CDR3 length equals 17 residues. V lost 6 bases, J lost 4 bases, and 7 bases stayed unmatched. Here the CDR3 DNA reads TGTGCCAGCAGCCGAGGACTAGCGGGAGGGGGGTACAATGAGCAGTTCTTC. Amino acid sequence: CASSRGLAGGGYNEQFF.

The chain joins TRBV24-1 to TRBJ2-3; 7 bases are shared with TRBD1. From germline, CDR1 is KGHDR and CDR2 SFDVKD. The CDR3 consists of 16 residues. V lost 3 bases and J lost 5; bases outside the gene matches: 10. Written as DNA, the CDR3 is TGTGCCACCAGTGATGGGCTCAGGGGGTTTCTAGATACGCAGTATTTT. Translation: CATSDGLRGFLDTQYF.

This chain connects TRBV30 to TRBJ2-5, with 10 bases identical to TRBD2. The V segment lost 4 bases and the J segment 2 bases; nucleotides outside the gene matches: 7. The CDR3 is 15 residues long. CDR1 and CDR2 from the germline V gene are GTSNPN and SVGIG (reference sequence). CDR3 nucleotide sequence: TGTGCCTGGAACACAGCGGGAGGGCCTCAAGAGACCCAGTACTTC. It codes for CAWNTAGGPQETQYF. Supplemented by reference TRBV30 and TRBJ2-5, the full variable domain reads SQTIHQWPATLVQPVGSPLSLECTVEGTSNPNLYWYRQAAGRGLQLLFYSVGIGQISSEVPQNLSASRPQDRQFILSSKKLLLSDSGFYLCAWNTAGGPQETQYFGPGTRLLVL.

The genes are TRBV2 and TRBJ1-4; possible D gene TRBD1, 5 bases. The V gene lost 7 bases and the J gene lost 2 bases, with 11 bases spanning the gap. The CDR3 length is 14 residues. CDR1 and CDR2 (germline): SNHLY, FYNNEI. The CDR3 DNA reads as TGTGCCAGCACGACTGCAGGGACTAATGAAAAACTGTTTTTT. Its translation: CASTTAGTNEKLFF. The variable domain in full, with the rest retrieved from reference TRBV2 and TRBJ1-4, is EPEVTQTPSHQVTQMGQEVILRCVPISNHLYFYWYRQILGQKVEFLVSFYNNEISEKSEIFDDQFSVERPDGSNFTLKIRSTKLEDSAMYFCASTTAGTNEKLFFGSGTQLSVL.